The 24 T cell receptor beta chains listed next were all sequenced from one sample in a study of blood T cell repertoires in COVID-19 (dated by TCRdb to about 2020). Library construction relied on the immunoSEQ multiplex PCR assay. Entries here come from immuneACCESS through TCRdb and include only in-frame sequences with V and J called. Some clones fail to appear in such tables; in the studies checked, an unresolved V gene covers under half of the shortfall, and the cause of the remainder is unknown. This sample gives fewer than 110,000 clones in total; over 65% of them show up just once. The ten top clones hold around 12% of the sample. Sequencing was done on a sample of peripheral blood. These TCRs come from a human donor in a cohort sampled during active COVID-19.

The chain combines TRBV2 with TRBJ1-1; 10 bases are shared with TRBD1. Trimming cost V 6 bases and J 8 bases; bases outside gene matches: 9. Germline CDR1 and CDR2: SNHLY and FYNNEI. The CDR3 consists of 14 residues. CDR3 sequence reads: CASRWGQGSGEAFF. The CDR3 DNA reads TGTGCCAGCAGATGGGGACAGGGGAGTGGAGAAGCTTTCTTT.

J is TRBJ1-1 and V is TRBV5-4, with 7 bases that match TRBD1. CDR1 and CDR2 (germline): SGHNT, YYREEE (reference sequence). The junction had 8 bases not matched to a gene; V was cut back by 0 bases and J by 3 bases. This CDR3 spans 16 amino acids. The DNA of the CDR3 is TGTGCCAGCAGCTTGGGGACAGGCGGAGGGTACACTGAAGCTTTCTTT. Translating it yields CASSLGTGGGYTEAFF.

The chain carries TRBV7-9 and TRBJ2-3; 9 bases match TRBD2. Germline CDR1 reads SEHNR; CDR2 reads FQNEAQ (reference sequence). The CDR3 has 15 residues. Germline trimming cut 1 base from V and 5 bases from J; bases unmatched to any gene: 4. CDR3 loop: CASSLGGGAGDTQYF. DNA of the CDR3: TGTGCCAGCAGCTTAGGCGGGGGGGCAGGAGATACGCAGTATTTT. Complete variable domain (other parts from reference TRBV7-9 and TRBJ2-3): DTGVSQNPRHKITKRGQNVTFRCDPISEHNRLYWYRQTLGQGPEFLTYFQNEAQLEKSRLLSDRFSAERPKGSFSTLEIQRTEQGDSAMYLCASSLGGGAGDTQYFGPGTRLTVL.

The sample holds a few counts of this clone. The CDR3 loop reads CASSGPGHGVNQPQHF. CDR3 sequence (DNA): TGTGCCAGCAGTGGCCCAGGACATGGCGTCAATCAGCCCCAGCATTTT. The chain joins TRBV6-4 to TRBJ1-5; D may be TRBD1 (5 bases). The CDR3 extends over 16 amino acids. The ends were cut back, 4 bases at V and 3 bases at J, with 16 bases in the middle. Germline V lookup: CDR1 MRHNA, CDR2 SNTAGT.

The chain is built from TRBV5-1 and TRBJ2-5, with TRBD2 matching over 9 bases. Germline values: CDR1 SGHRS, CDR2 YFSETQ. V shed 2 bases and J 1 base; nucleotides not matched to a gene: 6. This CDR3 is 16 amino acids long. CDR3 in amino acids: CASSFGSGGPQETQYF. The DNA for the CDR3 is TGCGCCAGCAGCTTTGGAAGCGGGGGGCCCCAAGAGACCCAGTACTTC.

This clone was seen only a few times. The gene calls are TRBV11-2 and TRBJ1-3; TRBD1 is a possible D gene (5 bases). Germline CDR1 is SGHAT and CDR2 is FQNNGV. V lost 5 bases and J lost 0, with 14 bases in between. The CDR3 consists of 16 residues. The CDR3 reads CASSNPWTSSGNTIYF. The CDR3 DNA reads TGTGCCAGCAGCAACCCCTGGACAAGCTCTGGAAACACCATATATTTT.

The chain combines TRBV12-3 or TRBV12-4 with TRBJ2-2; D may be TRBD2 (6 bases). The CDR3 extends over 13 amino acids. V was cut by 6 bases and J by 7 bases, with 12 bases left in between. The CDR3 reads CASRRRGRGELFF. As DNA, the CDR3 is TGTGCCAGCAGACGGAGGGGACGCGGGGAGCTGTTTTTT.

The V gene is TRBV4-2, the J gene TRBJ1-5; the D is unclear. Trimming cost V 4 bases and J 2 bases, with 9 bases left between them. The CDR3 loop spans 14 amino acids. CDR1 is LGHNA and CDR2 is YNFKEQ in the germline V gene. The CDR3 region is CASSLPGGNQPQHF. In nucleotides, the CDR3 is TGTGCCAGCAGCCTCCCGGGAGGCAATCAGCCCCAGCATTTT.

The chain employs TRBV14 and TRBJ1-3; TRBD1 is a possible D gene (6 bases). Trimming removed 4 bases from V and 0 bases from J, with 16 bases in between. The CDR3 has 17 amino acids. Germline lookup yields CDR1 SGHDN and CDR2 FVKESK. CDR3 loop: CASSPNPRTVSGNTIYF. The CDR3 DNA reads as TGTGCCAGCAGCCCCAACCCCCGGACAGTCTCTGGAAACACCATATATTTT.

The CDR3 spells CASGLQGVGYTF. CDR3 sequence (DNA): TGTGCTAGTGGTTTGCAAGGGGTGGGCTACACCTTC. V usage is TRBV12-5 and J usage is TRBJ1-2; maybe TRBD1 (5 bases). Per the germline V gene, CDR1 is LGHNT and CDR2 is FRNRAP. Trimming took off 2 bases at V and 8 bases at J, with 9 bases between the two ends. The CDR3 is 12 amino acids.

Ten or more counts support this clone. This rearrangement joins TRBV28 to TRBJ2-2; D ambiguous. The CDR3 runs to 15 residues. Trimming pared 6 bases from V and 2 bases from J, leaving 13 bases between. Germline V gives CDR1 MDHEN, CDR2 SYDVKM. The CDR3 region is CASSHGRVNTGELFF. DNA for the CDR3: TGTGCCAGCAGCCACGGCCGGGTCAACACCGGGGAGCTGTTTTTT. The variable domain in full, completed from reference TRBV28 and TRBJ2-2, reads DVKVTQSSRYLVKRTGEKVFLECVQDMDHENMFWYRQDPGLGLRLIYFSYDVKMKEKGDIPEGYSVSREKKERFSLILESASTNQTSMYLCASSHGRVNTGELFFGEGSRLTVL.

The chain recombines TRBV25-1 with TRBJ1-2, with 12 bases lining up with TRBD1. Germline V gene data show CDR1 as MGHDK and CDR2 as SYGVNS. Losses at the gene ends were 9 bases for V and 4 bases for J; bases not matched to a gene: 6. The CDR3 is 14 amino acids. CDR3 amino acids: CASAGTGGLYGYTF. The CDR3 DNA reads TGTGCCAGTGCCGGGACAGGGGGCCTCTATGGCTACACCTTC.

The rearrangement links TRBV11-3 to TRBJ1-1; possibly TRBD1 for D (6 bases). CDR3 length: 13 residues. Trimming stripped 4 bases from V and 4 bases from J, with 10 bases between. Germline assignment: CDR1 SGHNT and CDR2 YENEEA. CDR3 sequence reads: CASSSDRPTEAFF. In nucleotides, the CDR3 is TGTGCCAGCAGCTCCGACAGGCCCACTGAAGCTTTCTTT.

The chain has TRBV12-3 or TRBV12-4 and TRBJ1-2; tentative D call: TRBD1 (5 bases). Trimming stripped 7 bases from V and 7 bases from J, with 16 bases between. This CDR3 is 13 amino acids long. For the CDR3, the DNA is TGTGCCAGCACCTCTTCAGGGCCGAGTGGCTACACCTTC. It encodes CASTSSGPSGYTF.

The gene calls are TRBV6-5 and TRBJ1-6; D perhaps matches TRBD1 (6 bases). V lost 6 bases to trimming and J lost 7 bases, with 16 bases between them. From germline, CDR1 is MNHEY and CDR2 SVGAGI. This CDR3 is built from 15 residues. The CDR3 bases are TGTGCCAGCAGAACGGGGGGGGCTGTAAATTCACCCCTCCACTTT. This codes for CASRTGGAVNSPLHF.

This clone was recorded only once. The chain carries TRBV6-5 and TRBJ1-6; D perhaps matches TRBD1 (5 bases). Germline-derived CDR1 and CDR2 are MNHEY and SVGAGI. V shed 9 bases and J shed 4 bases, with 10 bases lying between them. The CDR3 covers 13 residues. The chain's CDR3 is CASQGSYNSPLHF. The DNA for the CDR3 is TGTGCCAGTCAGGGAAGTTATAATTCACCCCTCCACTTT.

Written as DNA, the CDR3 is TGTGCCAGCAGCGCGGGACAGGGATCTAACTATGGCTACACCTTC. Translated: CASSAGQGSNYGYTF. The chain has TRBV5-6 and TRBJ1-2; TRBD1 matches at 9 bases. Germline values: CDR1 SGHDT, CDR2 YYEEEE. Trimming took 4 bases from V and 0 from J; bases not matched to a gene: 4. This CDR3 is built from 15 residues. Filled out from reference TRBV5-6 and TRBJ1-2, the complete variable domain reads DAGVTQSPTHLIKTRGQQVTLRCSPKSGHDTVSWYQQALGQGPQFIFQYYEEEERQRGNFPDRFSGHQFPNYSSELNVNALLLGDSALYLCASSAGQGSNYGYTFGSGTRLTVV.

The J gene is TRBJ1-1, the V gene TRBV19; no clear D. V shed 4 bases and J shed 0 bases, with 9 bases lying between them. The CDR3 extends over 14 amino acids. Germline V lookup: CDR1 LNHDA, CDR2 SQIVND (reference sequence). As DNA, the CDR3 is TGTGCCAGTAGTAGCGGTCAGTTGAACACTGAAGCTTTCTTT. Its translation is CASSSGQLNTEAFF.

This chain joins TRBV2 and TRBJ2-3, with 12 bases identical to TRBD2. Germline V gene data show CDR1 as SNHLY and CDR2 as FYNNEI. V lost 4 bases, J lost 7 bases, and 3 bases stayed unmatched. The length of the CDR3 is 14 residues. The CDR3 spells CASSASGGANTQYF. The CDR3 nucleotides read TGTGCCAGCAGTGCTAGCGGGGGGGCGAATACGCAGTATTTT.

The chain carries TRBV5-1 and TRBJ2-3; TRBD2 matches 14 bases. The CDR3 runs 16 residues. Germline CDR1 and CDR2: SGHRS and YFSETQ. The V and J ends lost 3 bases and 5 bases, in that order; junction bases with no gene match: 5. DNA for the CDR3: TGCGCCAGCAGCTGGGAGGGGACTAGCGGGGGAGATACGCAGTATTTT. Translation: CASSWEGTSGGDTQYF.

This clone was recorded a few times. The V and J genes are TRBV5-1 and TRBJ2-1, with D maybe TRBD2 (7 bases). The length of the CDR3 is 15 residues. CDR1 and CDR2 from the germline V gene are SGHRS and YFSETQ. Trimming stripped 0 bases from V and 7 bases from J, with 14 bases between. For the CDR3, the DNA is TGCGCCAGCAGCTTGGAGGGGGGGCCATGGAATGAGCAGTTCTTC. It translates to CASSLEGGPWNEQFF.

This clone was counted between two and nine times. The chain combines TRBV19 with TRBJ1-6, with 9 bases aligning to TRBD1. Losses at the gene ends were 4 bases for V and 2 bases for J; bases not matched to a gene: 12. Germline V lookup: CDR1 LNHDA, CDR2 SQIVND (reference sequence). The CDR3 has 19 amino acids. This CDR3 reads CASSTYDGQGSPYNSPLHF. CDR3 nucleotide sequence: TGTGCCAGTAGTACTTACGATGGACAGGGGAGTCCCTATAATTCACCCCTCCACTTT.

This clone is a singleton in its sample. The rearrangement joins TRBV7-8 to TRBJ2-1; TRBD2 matches at 14 bases. Germline V gene sequence: CDR1 SGHVS, CDR2 FQNEAQ. The CDR3 runs 15 residues. The J segment lost 7 bases and the V segment lost 1 base, leaving 0 bases of the junction unmatched. This CDR3 reads CASSLGTSGGNEQFF. The CDR3 bases are TGTGCCAGCAGCTTAGGGACTAGCGGGGGGAATGAGCAGTTCTTC.

The table lists this clone with a count of one. The chain links TRBV7-2 to TRBJ1-5; D gene unclear. The CDR3 loop spans 14 amino acids. Trimming cost V 5 bases and J 2 bases, with 10 bases left between them. Germline lookup yields CDR1 SGHTA and CDR2 FQGNSA. The CDR3 DNA sequence: TGTGCCAGCAGCAACCACGGGGGCAATCAGCCCCAGCATTTT. This gives the protein CASSNHGGNQPQHF.